These 25 T cell receptor beta chains came from one sample sequenced in a study of CD8 T cells in ankylosing spondylitis (dated by TCRdb to between 2016 and 2019). Receptors were amplified or captured by 5' RACE. The sample was run on an Illumina HiSeq 2500. The raw public data were reprocessed by TCRdb itself: fastp quality trimming at Q25, MiXCR clonotype calling, in-frame beta chains only. Each entry merges the rows of one CDR3 protein and shows their most common DNA and genes. This sample comprises roughly 130,000 distinct CDR3 sequences, 7% of them detected only once. Approximately 12% of the sample is held by the ten biggest clonotypes. Sequences were obtained from blood, either unsorted or a sorted T cell fraction (not recorded which). The receptors derive from a male donor with ankylosing spondylitis or in good health (not recorded which).

This clonotype appeared many times. This chain connects TRBV19 to TRBJ2-1; D is unresolved. Germline-derived CDR1 and CDR2 are LNHDA and SQIVND (reference sequence). The CDR3 contains 15 residues. Trimming pared 0 bases from V and 1 base from J, leaving 7 bases between. CDR3 residues: CASSIDRSSYNEQFF. The CDR3 nucleotides read TGTGCCAGTAGTATAGATCGCAGTTCCTACAATGAGCAGTTCTTC.

At least ten counts were recorded for this clonotype. The chain is built from TRBV12-3 or TRBV12-4 and TRBJ2-1; TRBD1 matches 7 bases. The V and J ends lost 1 base and 4 bases, in that order; junction bases with no gene match: 4. CDR3 length: 15 residues. This CDR3 is CASSLEGATYNEQFF. DNA of the CDR3: TGTGCCAGCAGTTTAGAGGGGGCGACTTACAATGAGCAGTTCTTC.

This clonotype was counted at least ten times. The J gene is TRBJ2-1, the V gene TRBV20-1; D is uncertain. Germline-derived CDR1 and CDR2 are DFQATT and SNEGSKA (reference sequence). V gave up 0 bases and J gave up 5 bases, with 8 bases separating them. The CDR3 is 13 amino acids. The CDR3, as DNA: TGCAGTGCTAGAGATCCGGGCCACAATGAGCAGTTCTTC. This codes for CSARDPGHNEQFF.

This clonotype came up many times. The gene calls are TRBV7-9 and TRBJ1-4, with D possibly being TRBD1 (6 bases). The CDR3 contains 17 residues. V lost 7 bases to trimming and J lost 1 base, with 19 bases between them. Looked up from germline, CDR1 is SEHNR and CDR2 is FQNEAQ (reference sequence). The CDR3 sequence is CASKVLPAGETNEKLFF. Here the CDR3 DNA reads TGTGCCAGCAAGGTCCTTCCAGCAGGGGAAACTAATGAAAAACTGTTTTTT. The variable domain in full, completed from reference TRBV7-9 and TRBJ1-4, reads DTGVSQNPRHKITKRGQNVTFRCDPISEHNRLYWYRQTLGQGPEFLTYFQNEAQLEKSRLLSDRFSAERPKGSFSTLEIQRTEQGDSAMYLCASKVLPAGETNEKLFFGSGTQLSVL.

This clonotype occurred many times. The CDR3 region has the DNA TGTGCCAGCAGCCCAAAATGGACTAGCGGGAGCGGAAGCTCCTACGAGCAGTACTTC. Translation gives CASSPKWTSGSGSSYEQYF. This rearrangement joins TRBV11-2 to TRBJ2-7, with 13 bases identical to TRBD2. Germline-derived CDR1 and CDR2 are SGHAT and FQNNGV. With V trimmed by 5 bases and J by 0 bases, 13 bases remained unmatched. The CDR3 sequence is 19 residues long.

This sequence joins TRBV30 and TRBJ2-7; maybe TRBD2 (5 bases). In germline, CDR1 is GTSNPN, CDR2 SVGIG (reference sequence). Trimming took off 6 bases at V and 2 bases at J, with 17 bases between the two ends. This CDR3 contains 14 residues. The CDR3 is CACAVRGNPYEQYF. The CDR3 bases are TGTGCCTGCGCCGTCCGAGGGAATCCCTACGAGCAGTACTTC.

This clonotype showed up many times. V usage is TRBV11-2 and J usage is TRBJ2-5; D may be TRBD2 (7 bases). Germline V gene data show CDR1 as SGHAT and CDR2 as FQNNGV. V dropped 1 base and J dropped 1 base, with 10 bases sitting between them. This CDR3 is built from 15 residues. The CDR3 sequence is CASSLGGGPQETQYF. Written as DNA, the CDR3 is TGTGCCAGCAGCTTAGGGGGGGGCCCCCAAGAGACCCAGTACTTC.

This clonotype was seen repeatedly, ten times or more. The J gene is TRBJ1-1, the V gene TRBV20-1; no firm D call. Germline loops: CDR1 DFQATT, CDR2 SNEGSKA (reference sequence). Trimming took off 5 bases at V and 7 bases at J, with 14 bases between the two ends. The CDR3 has 12 residues. The CDR3 DNA follows: TGCAGTGCTCAAGGGAGGGAAGGTGAAGCTTTCTTT. As protein: CSAQGREGEAFF.

Turning to this clonotype: Sequence at one end of the junction differs from germline and may be a read error. The chain is built from TRBV3-1 and TRBJ2-2; D unresolved. Germline V gene lookup returns CDR1 LGHDT and CDR2 YNNKEL (reference sequence). The CDR3 length is 14 residues. CDR3: CAISPGLLCGELFF. CDR3 coding DNA: TGTGCCATCAGCCCTGGGCTCCTCTGCGGGGAGCTGTTTTTT.

This clonotype was seen only a few times. This sequence joins TRBV20-1 and TRBJ1-1; TRBD1 matches 8 bases. The CDR3 runs 11 residues. V dropped 2 bases and J dropped 11; count of bases not matched to a gene: 4. Germline CDR1 reads DFQATT; CDR2 reads SNEGSKA (reference sequence). CDR3 nucleotides: TGCAGTGCTAGACCACAGGGGGTTGCTTTCTTT. Translating it yields CSARPQGVAFF.

This clonotype was picked up many times. The rearrangement uses TRBV13 and TRBJ1-4; D is ambiguous. Germline CDR1 reads PRHDT; CDR2 reads FYEKMQ (reference sequence). Between the trimmed V and J ends, which lost 3 bases and 0 bases, there was a span of 8 bases. The CDR3 runs to 15 residues. The CDR3 is CASSFRLSTNEKLFF. CDR3 DNA sequence: TGTGCCAGCAGCTTCCGCCTGTCAACTAATGAAAAACTGTTTTTT.

This clonotype was seen at least ten times. The chain recombines TRBV2 with TRBJ2-2; D gene ambiguous. The length of the CDR3 is 16 residues. Germline CDR1 SNHLY, CDR2 FYNNEI. Deletions cut 2 bases from V and 1 base from J, with 11 bases between. The CDR3 DNA reads as TGTGCCAGCAGTGAAATTAGGGCAGGGAACACCGGGGAGCTGTTTTTT. This sequence encodes CASSEIRAGNTGELFF.

This clonotype was counted ten times or more. The rearrangement links TRBV5-1 to TRBJ2-3; D unresolved. The V gene's germline CDR1 is SGHRS and CDR2 YFSETQ. The CDR3 loop spans 15 amino acids. V dropped 3 bases and J dropped 1 base, with 12 bases sitting between them. The CDR3 coding sequence is TGCGCCAGCAGCTCCGCTGTGATCGGCACAGATACGCAGTATTTT. Protein sequence: CASSSAVIGTDTQYF. The variable domain in full, with the rest retrieved from reference TRBV5-1 and TRBJ2-3, is KAGVTQTPRYLIKTRGQQVTLSCSPISGHRSVSWYQQTPGQGLQFLFEYFSETQRNKGNFPGRFSGRQFSNSRSEMNVSTLELGDSALYLCASSSAVIGTDTQYFGPGTRLTVL.

This clonotype occurred many times. V is TRBV12-3 or TRBV12-4 and J is TRBJ2-4; D not resolved. The ends were cut back, 3 bases at V and 7 bases at J, with 7 bases in the middle. CDR3 length: 12 residues. The CDR3 sequence is CASSFSPNIQYF. The CDR3 DNA reads TGTGCCAGCAGTTTTAGCCCGAACATTCAGTACTTC.

This clonotype was detected ten times or more. CDR3 protein: CASSPRRVGGKNTEAFF. Written as DNA, the CDR3 is TGTGCCAGCAGCCCAAGGAGGGTAGGGGGCAAGAACACTGAAGCTTTCTTT. The V and J genes are TRBV7-8 and TRBJ1-1, with 7 nucleotides matching TRBD1. This CDR3 has 17 residues. The ends lost 5 bases at V and 1 base at J; junction bases unmatched: 13. Germline V lookup: CDR1 SGHVS, CDR2 FQNEAQ.

In this sample, this clonotype turned up many times. This chain joins TRBV5-6 and TRBJ2-5, with 9 bases that match TRBD1. The CDR3 contains 14 residues. With 3 bases clipped from V and 4 bases from J, the junction kept 4 bases outside the gene matches. CDR1 is SGHDT, CDR2 YYEEEE, per germline. CDR3 sequence reads: CASSSDRGTETQYF. CDR3 coding DNA: TGTGCCAGCAGCTCGGACAGGGGTACAGAGACCCAGTACTTC.

This chain links TRBV7-2 with TRBJ1-5; 7 bases are shared with TRBD1. J was trimmed by 5 bases and V by 6 bases; bases with no gene match: 13. CDR3 length: 16 residues. Per germline, CDR1 SGHTA and CDR2 FQGNSA. The CDR3: CASRESDRVSDQPQHF. CDR3 in DNA: TGTGCCAGCAGGGAGAGCGACAGGGTCAGCGATCAGCCCCAGCATTTT.

This clonotype occurred many times. The chain uses TRBV5-1 and TRBJ2-4, with 11 bases that match TRBD2. Germline V gene sequence: CDR1 SGHRS, CDR2 YFSETQ. The trim removed 3 bases at V and 10 bases at J, leaving 9 bases unmatched. The CDR3 extends over 15 amino acids. CDR3 DNA: TGCGCCAGCAGCTCCGGGACTAGCGGCAAAGAAATTCAGTACTTC. Translated, it gives CASSSGTSGKEIQYF.

This chain uses TRBV18 with TRBJ2-1; TRBD1 matches at 7 bases. This CDR3 has 15 residues. The germline V gene encodes CDR1 KGHSH and CDR2 LQKENI. V lost 2 bases to trimming and J lost 8 bases; unmatched junction nucleotides: 9. This CDR3 is CASSPFHRGGHEQFF. The CDR3 coding sequence is TGTGCCAGCTCACCATTTCACAGGGGTGGCCATGAGCAGTTCTTC.

This clonotype was recorded many times. The rearrangement links TRBV30 to TRBJ2-5; TRBD2 might be the D (6 bases). CDR1 and CDR2 from the germline V gene are GTSNPN and SVGIG (reference sequence). CDR3 length equals 13 residues. Trimming took off 2 bases at V and 5 bases at J, with 12 bases between the two ends. The CDR3, as DNA: TGTGCCTGGAGTCCTCTAGCGTTGGAGACCCAGTACTTC. It is translated as CAWSPLALETQYF.

This clonotype was detected ten times or more. The chain recombines TRBV12-3 or TRBV12-4 with TRBJ2-4; D is unclear. The CDR3 extends over 12 amino acids. The CDR3 coding sequence is TGTGCTAGTCAGTTAGCCAAAAACATTCAGTACTTC. Residues: CASQLAKNIQYF.

This clonotype was counted many times. The gene calls are TRBV20-1 and TRBJ1-6; the D is unclear. CDR1 DFQATT and CDR2 SNEGSKA come from the germline V gene (reference sequence). The V end was cut by 3 bases, the J end by 5 bases, with 8 bases between. The CDR3 totals 13 residues. Written as DNA, the CDR3 is TGCAGTGCTAGTCCCGGTCATAATTCACCCCTCCACTTT. It encodes CSASPGHNSPLHF.

In this sample, this clonotype turned up a few times. The chain couples TRBV5-4 to TRBJ2-7, with D perhaps being TRBD1 or TRBD2 (5 bases each). Between the trimmed V and J ends, which lost 4 bases and 0 bases, there was a span of 14 bases. This CDR3 comprises 15 residues. In germline, CDR1 is SGHNT, CDR2 YYREEE (reference sequence). The CDR3 DNA reads TGTGCCAGCAGCGGACAACGGGGAAACTCCTACGAGCAGTACTTC. It is translated as CASSGQRGNSYEQYF.

This clonotype showed up many times. The V and J genes are TRBV5-1 and TRBJ1-2; D possibly corresponds to TRBD1 (5 bases). Germline V lookup: CDR1 SGHRS, CDR2 YFSETQ. With 3 bases removed from V and 3 bases from J, the gap between germline ends came to 12 bases. CDR3 length: 14 residues. The DNA for the CDR3 is TGCGCCAGCAGCTGGGGCGGCGGGGACTATGGCTACACCTTC. Translated: CASSWGGGDYGYTF.

This clonotype was picked up many times. The chain couples TRBV12-3 or TRBV12-4 to TRBJ2-2; 10 nucleotides agree with TRBD2. The CDR3 has 13 residues. J lost 5 bases, V lost 11 bases, and 5 bases had no gene match. The DNA for the CDR3 is TGTGCCGGAGCGGGGGGGCGTACCGGGGAGCTGTTTTTT. It codes for CAGAGGRTGELFF.